The 26 T cell receptor beta chains given below trace back to one sample, sequenced in a study of T-cell reconstitution after alpha-beta-depleted transplantation in children. Unique molecular identifiers tagged the TCRbeta library. TCRdb redid the calling of the PCR reads with MiXCR, one entry per CDR3 protein. The data contain roughly 500,000 distinct CDR3 sequences, around 12% of them singletons. The sequencing used PBMCs from the stem cell graft donor, collected from the stem cell graft. The receptors derive from a human donor who donated a stem cell graft to a child with combined immunodeficiency.

Here the CDR3 reads CASSPEGTSTDTQYF. CDR3 sequence (DNA): TGTGCCAGCAGCCCCGAGGGGACTAGCACAGATACGCAGTATTTT. V is TRBV7-3 and J is TRBJ2-3; a weak D match, TRBD2 (6 bases). This CDR3 spans 15 amino acids. Germline V gene data show CDR1 as SGHTA and CDR2 as FQGTGA. Trimming left V 5 bases short and J 0 bases short, with 12 bases between. The variable domain in full, with the rest retrieved from reference TRBV7-3 and TRBJ2-3, is GAGVSQTPSNKVTEKGKYVELRCDPISGHTALYWYRQSLGQGPEFLIYFQGTGAADDSGLPNDRFFAVRPEGSVSTLKIQRTERGDSAVYLCASSPEGTSTDTQYFGPGTRLTVL.

V gene TRBV27 combines with J gene TRBJ2-6; the match to TRBD1 covers 7 bases. This CDR3 spans 19 amino acids. Trimming took 3 bases from V and 0 from J; bases not matched to a gene: 11. The V gene's germline CDR1 is MNHEY and CDR2 SMNVEV (reference sequence). CDR3 in amino acids: CASSFFFRGQSSGANVLTF. In DNA, the CDR3 is TGTGCCAGCAGTTTCTTTTTCCGGGGACAGAGCTCTGGGGCCAACGTCCTGACTTTC.

Concerning this clonotype: A clone one base away is much larger, so this may be a read error. The chain is built from TRBV15 and TRBJ2-1; TRBD2 aligns across 9 bases. Germline CDR1 LNHNV, CDR2 YYDKDF (reference sequence). The V and J ends lost 0 bases and 7 bases, in that order; junction bases with no gene match: 10. The CDR3 sequence is 17 residues long. The CDR3 sequence is CATSRERGGGAQNEQFF. CDR3 DNA sequence: TGTGCCACCAGCAGAGAAAGAGGCGGGGGGGCCCAGAATGAGCAGTTCTTC.

This clonotype was found a few times. The genes are TRBV6-2 or TRBV6-3 and TRBJ2-1; 11 bases agree with TRBD2. Trimming at V came to 5 bases and at J to 0 bases, leaving 3 bases not matched to a gene. The CDR3 sequence is 16 residues long. Germline assignment: CDR1 MNHEY and CDR2 SVGEGT. The CDR3 DNA reads as TGTGCCAGCAGTCGGGGACTAGCGGTCTCCTACAATGAGCAGTTCTTC. Residues: CASSRGLAVSYNEQFF.

This clonotype was seen repeatedly, ten times or more. V gene TRBV2 combines with J gene TRBJ2-1, with D perhaps given as TRBD1 or TRBD2 (6 bases each). Trimming took 6 bases from V and 0 from J, leaving 9 bases between them. Germline V gene lookup returns CDR1 SNHLY and CDR2 FYNNEI. This CDR3 spans 14 amino acids. CDR3 residues: CASREGGSYNEQFF. CDR3 bases: TGTGCCAGCAGGGAGGGGGGCTCCTACAATGAGCAGTTCTTC.

The chain joins TRBV6-2 or TRBV6-3 to TRBJ2-2; possibly TRBD1 for D (6 bases). The V and J ends lost 2 bases and 7 bases respectively, with 20 bases between them. Germline assignment: CDR1 MNHEY and CDR2 SVGEGT. The CDR3 length is 17 residues. The CDR3 DNA reads as TGTGCCAGCAGTTACCCACGATCGGGACATAAAATCGGGGAGCTGTTTTTT. Protein product: CASSYPRSGHKIGELFF.

This clonotype has at least ten counts. The chain has TRBV27 and TRBJ2-1; D ambiguous. Germline loops: CDR1 MNHEY, CDR2 SMNVEV (reference sequence). The CDR3 extends over 13 amino acids. Trimming took off 5 bases at V and 6 bases at J, with 11 bases between the two ends. The CDR3 sequence is CASSPQSVNEQFF. DNA of the CDR3: TGTGCCAGCAGTCCGCAATCGGTCAATGAGCAGTTCTTC.

This clonotype was counted at least ten times. V and J are TRBV9 and TRBJ2-3, with a possible D match to TRBD1 (5 bases). V lost 3 bases, J lost 7 bases, and 18 bases lay in between. Per germline, CDR1 SGDLS and CDR2 YYNGEE. This CDR3 has 15 residues. CDR3: CASSAGLQKGNTQYF. Written as DNA, the CDR3 is TGTGCCAGCAGCGCGGGTCTGCAGAAGGGGAATACGCAGTATTTT.

The sample holds many counts of this clonotype. The gene calls are TRBV25-1 and TRBJ2-1; 9 bases are shared with TRBD1. Trimming took 4 bases from V and 8 from J; bases not matched to a gene: 12. Germline V lookup: CDR1 MGHDK, CDR2 SYGVNS. The CDR3 runs to 16 residues. CDR3 coding DNA: TGTGCCAGCAGTGTTCCCGCGGGGACAGGGTTCTATGAGCAGTTCTTC. As protein: CASSVPAGTGFYEQFF. Full variable domain (remainder filled in from reference TRBV25-1 and TRBJ2-1): EADIYQTPRYLVIGTGKKITLECSQTMGHDKMYWYQQDPGMELHLIHYSYGVNSTEKGDLSSESTVSRIRTEHFPLTLESARPSHTSQYLCASSVPAGTGFYEQFFGPGTRLTVL.

There are many counts of this clonotype. The chain carries TRBV7-9 and TRBJ2-3, with 8 positions matching TRBD2. Germline assignment: CDR1 SEHNR and CDR2 FQNEAQ (reference sequence). V was pared by 2 bases and J by 8 bases, with 6 bases of the junction left unmatched. The CDR3 spans 14 residues. CDR3: CASSLFGGAGTQYF. The DNA of the CDR3 is TGTGCCAGCAGCTTATTCGGGGGGGCCGGTACGCAGTATTTT.

This clonotype showed up many times. The chain joins TRBV12-3 or TRBV12-4 to TRBJ2-3, with a possible D match to TRBD2 (6 bases). V lost 6 bases, J lost 5 bases, and 15 bases lay in between. This CDR3 has 14 amino acids. The chain's CDR3 is CASRLAPAEDTQYF. The CDR3 nucleotides read TGTGCCAGCAGACTAGCTCCCGCGGAAGATACGCAGTATTTT.

In its sample, this clonotype was seen many times. The chain employs TRBV15 and TRBJ1-5; 11 nucleotides agree with TRBD1. Germline-derived CDR1 and CDR2 are LNHNV and YYDKDF (reference sequence). There are 15 residues in the CDR3. The V segment lost 2 bases and the J segment 10 bases; nucleotides outside the gene matches: 7. The CDR3 DNA follows: TGTGCCACCAGCAGATCCAGGACAGGGGGCGAACCCCAGCATTTT. This gives the protein CATSRSRTGGEPQHF.

J is TRBJ2-5 and V is TRBV7-9; 8 positions match TRBD2. CDR1 is SEHNR, CDR2 FQNEAQ, per germline (reference sequence). J was trimmed by 2 bases and V by 1 base; bases with no gene match: 6. This CDR3 contains 16 residues. CDR3 residues: CASSLGASGPQETQYF. In DNA, the CDR3 is TGTGCCAGCAGCTTAGGGGCTAGCGGGCCACAAGAGACCCAGTACTTC.

This chain uses TRBV27 with TRBJ1-1; the D gene is possibly TRBD1 (6 bases). Trimming shortened V by 0 bases and J by 4 bases, and 15 bases separated the two germline ends. The germline gives CDR1 MNHEY, CDR2 SMNVEV (reference sequence). This CDR3 has 16 amino acids. The CDR3 loop is CASSLSARGVSTEAFF. CDR3 bases: TGTGCCAGCAGTTTATCCGCCAGGGGTGTAAGCACTGAAGCTTTCTTT.

This chain joins TRBV6-2 or TRBV6-3 and TRBJ1-5; no clear D. The CDR3 has 12 residues. Germline loops: CDR1 MNHEY, CDR2 SVGEGT. Trimming left V 8 bases short and J 2 bases short, with 7 bases between. The CDR3 protein is CASDSGNQPQHF. CDR3 in DNA: TGTGCCAGCGATTCAGGCAATCAGCCCCAGCATTTT.

A few counts support this clonotype. The gene calls are TRBV20-1 and TRBJ2-7; D is perhaps TRBD2 (5 bases). Trimming left V 0 bases short and J 2 bases short, with 14 bases between. The CDR3 has 15 amino acids. Germline-derived CDR1 and CDR2 are DFQATT and SNEGSKA (reference sequence). The CDR3 bases are TGCAGTGCTAGAGATTACCGGGGAGACACCTACGAGCAGTACTTC. It translates to CSARDYRGDTYEQYF.

This chain links TRBV5-6 with TRBJ2-7; D gene uncertain. The CDR3 is 14 amino acids. V lost 6 bases, J lost 0 bases, and 13 bases lay in between. Germline CDR1 is SGHDT and CDR2 is YYEEEE. CDR3 nucleotide sequence: TGTGCCAGCACCCCGGTCCCTAACTCCTACGAGCAGTACTTC. Translating gives CASTPVPNSYEQYF. Supplemented by reference TRBV5-6 and TRBJ2-7, the full variable domain reads DAGVTQSPTHLIKTRGQQVTLRCSPKSGHDTVSWYQQALGQGPQFIFQYYEEEERQRGNFPDRFSGHQFPNYSSELNVNALLLGDSALYLCASTPVPNSYEQYFGPGTRLTVT.

The gene calls are TRBV7-9 and TRBJ2-4, with unresolved D. Germline-derived CDR1 and CDR2 are SEHNR and FQNEAQ (reference sequence). The germline V and J ends were trimmed by 5 bases and 0 bases, with 14 bases remaining between them. CDR3 size: 16 residues. The CDR3 loop reads CASSPLDGLAKNIQYF. CDR3 nucleotide sequence: TGTGCCAGCAGCCCGTTGGACGGCCTAGCCAAAAACATTCAGTACTTC.

The rearrangement uses TRBV4-3 and TRBJ2-1; 9 nucleotides agree with TRBD2. CDR1 is LGHNA and CDR2 is YSLEER in the germline V gene. The CDR3 is 17 residues long. V shed 0 bases and J 5 bases; nucleotides not matched to a gene: 8. The CDR3: CASSQELAGVLNNEQFF. The CDR3 region has the DNA TGCGCCAGCAGCCAAGAATTAGCGGGAGTTCTAAACAATGAGCAGTTCTTC.

This clonotype turned up a few times. The rearrangement links TRBV24-1 to TRBJ2-2, with D possibly TRBD2 on 6 matching bases. Germline lookup yields CDR1 KGHDR and CDR2 SFDVKD. Trimming removed 7 bases at V and 2 bases at J, with 16 bases between. This CDR3 comprises 16 residues. The CDR3: CATSRSLAINTGELFF. The CDR3 region has the DNA TGTGCCACCAGCAGGTCCCTAGCGATAAACACCGGGGAGCTGTTTTTT.

The chain uses TRBV30 and TRBJ2-5; 10 nucleotides line up with TRBD1. The CDR3 consists of 13 residues. Germline V CDR1 and CDR2: GTSNPN, SVGIG (reference sequence). V trimming: 6 bases; J trimming: 5 bases; junction bases outside the gene matches: 6. CDR3 nucleotide sequence: TGTGCCTGCGACAGGGGGCCAGGGGAGACCCAGTACTTC. Translating gives CACDRGPGETQYF.

V and J are TRBV24-1 and TRBJ2-7; 7 bases line up with TRBD1. The CDR3 has 14 residues. Germline CDR1 and CDR2: KGHDR and SFDVKD. Losses at the gene ends were 3 bases for V and 2 bases for J; bases not matched to a gene: 3. The CDR3 sequence is CATSDRDSTYEQYF. For the CDR3, the DNA is TGTGCCACCAGTGATCGGGACAGTACCTACGAGCAGTACTTC.

CDR3 DNA: TGTGCCAGCAGCTCCCGGACTAGCGGGGGGTACACAGATACGCAGTATTTT. Translated: CASSSRTSGGYTDTQYF. The chain couples TRBV7-9 to TRBJ2-3, with TRBD2 matching 14 bases. After removal of 4 bases from V and 2 bases from J, the junction contained 5 bases not matched to a gene. The CDR3 spans 17 residues. Germline V gene data show CDR1 as SEHNR and CDR2 as FQNEAQ (reference sequence).

The J gene is TRBJ2-7, the V gene TRBV12-3 or TRBV12-4; TRBD1 might be the D (6 bases). Trimming cost V 6 bases and J 2 bases, with 14 bases left between them. The CDR3 consists of 14 residues. In DNA form, the CDR3 reads TGTGCCAGCAGCATCGGGACACGGACCTACGAGCAGTACTTC. Translation: CASSIGTRTYEQYF.

The chain is built from TRBV21-1 and TRBJ2-3; TRBD2, as called in the table, went unchecked against the DNA. TRBV21-1 is an annotated pseudogene. This CDR3 contains 21 residues. CDR3 DNA sequence: TGTGCCAGCAGGGGGGACTCCCCAGAGGAGCGGGAGTCCCACAACACAGATACGCAGTATTTT. Amino acids: CASRGDSPEERESHNTDTQYF.

This clonotype has only a few counts. V is TRBV5-1 and J is TRBJ1-2; D gene ambiguous. Germline CDR1 SGHRS, CDR2 YFSETQ. Trimming took 1 base from V and 4 from J, leaving 8 bases between them. The CDR3 loop spans 13 amino acids. The CDR3 DNA is TGCGCCAGCAGCTTGAGCGCACGCTATGGCTACACCTTC. Protein: CASSLSARYGYTF.